The 10 T cell receptor beta chains given below trace back to one sample, sequenced in a study of blood T cell repertoires in COVID-19. Data came from immunoSEQ multiplex PCR; TCRdb stores just in-frame clones and leaves some out. Of some 150,000 clones in the sample, roughly 82% were seen once. The specimen sequenced was peripheral blood. All receptors derive from a man between 70 and 80 years old with acute or convalescent COVID-19.

This chain joins TRBV6-5 and TRBJ2-5; 9 bases are shared with TRBD1. Looked up from germline, CDR1 is MNHEY and CDR2 is SVGAGI. CDR3 size: 15 residues. V shed 5 bases, J shed 4 bases, and the junction held 8 bases outside the gene matches. The CDR3 sequence is CASSLGQGSRETQYF. The CDR3 DNA reads as TGTGCCAGCAGTCTTGGACAGGGGAGTCGAGAGACCCAGTACTTC.

The chain is built from TRBV3-1 (or the pseudogene TRBV3-2) and TRBJ2-2, with 7 nucleotides matching TRBD2. Germline CDR1 and CDR2: LGHDT and YNNKEL (reference sequence). CDR3 length: 17 residues. The ends lost 0 bases at V and 0 bases at J; junction bases unmatched: 4. DNA of the CDR3: TGTGCCAGCAGCCAAGAGTCCGCGGGAGCGAACACCGGGGAGCTGTTTTTT. Its protein is CASSQESAGANTGELFF.

This chain joins TRBV24-1 and TRBJ2-1; 7 bases fit TRBD2. The CDR3 loop spans 13 amino acids. V lost 2 bases to trimming and J lost 9 bases; unmatched junction nucleotides: 3. Germline CDR1 and CDR2: KGHDR and SFDVKD. CDR3 bases: TGTGCCACCAGTGATTCGACTAGCACTGAGCAGTTCTTC. Translated, it gives CATSDSTSTEQFF.

This clone was seen a single time. The genes are TRBV7-8 and TRBJ2-7; no firm D call. V was cut by 3 bases and J by 0 bases, with 18 bases left in between. CDR1 is SGHVS, CDR2 FQNEAQ, per germline. This CDR3 has 17 amino acids. The CDR3 DNA reads TGTGCCAGCAGCTTGGCGGCGGTGAGGTCCTACTCCTACGAGCAGTACTTC. Protein sequence: CASSLAAVRSYSYEQYF.

This clone was seen only once. The chain has TRBV19 and TRBJ2-2; possible D gene TRBD1, 6 bases. The V and J ends lost 8 bases and 0 bases respectively, with 19 bases between them. The CDR3 consists of 17 residues. In germline, CDR1 is LNHDA, CDR2 SQIVND (reference sequence). The CDR3 DNA reads as TGTGCCAGTGTGGATCTGTCAGGGGTCACGAACACCGGGGAGCTGTTTTTT. As protein: CASVDLSGVTNTGELFF.

The table lists this clone with a count of one. The gene calls are TRBV5-1 and TRBJ1-4; tentative D call: TRBD1 (5 bases). This CDR3 comprises 15 residues. Germline V gene sequence: CDR1 SGHRS, CDR2 YFSETQ. V was trimmed by 0 bases and J by 7 bases, leaving 13 bases between them. CDR3 sequence (DNA): TGCGCCAGCAGCTTGGAAGGGGTGGGCTTTGAAAAACTGTTTTTT. Translating it yields CASSLEGVGFEKLFF.

This sequence joins TRBV11-2 and TRBJ1-4; TRBD1 matches 8 bases. This CDR3 is built from 16 residues. V trimming: 2 bases; J trimming: 4 bases; junction bases outside the gene matches: 6. The germline V gene has CDR1 SGHAT and CDR2 FQNNGV. CDR3 protein: CASSLQGAGFNEKLFF. In nucleotides, the CDR3 is TGTGCCAGCAGCTTACAGGGGGCGGGTTTTAATGAAAAACTGTTTTTT.

The chain joins TRBV15 to TRBJ2-1, with TRBD1 as a possible D gene (6 bases). The germline V gene has CDR1 LNHNV and CDR2 YYDKDF (reference sequence). The CDR3 consists of 15 residues. V was clipped by 3 bases and J by 9 bases, with 18 bases between them. Written as DNA, the CDR3 is TGTGCCACCAGCAGCCTGACAGGTAATCGTGGTGAGCAGTTCTTC. This translates into CATSSLTGNRGEQFF.

The chain carries TRBV6-5 and TRBJ1-4, with 8 bases identical to TRBD1. The ends lost 10 bases at V and 4 bases at J; junction bases unmatched: 11. Germline V gives CDR1 MNHEY, CDR2 SVGAGI. CDR3 length equals 15 residues. Written as DNA, the CDR3 is TGTGCCACGGCGGACAGGGACGGAGGTAATGAAAAACTGTTTTTT. Translation gives CATADRDGGNEKLFF.

The genes are TRBV3-1 (or the pseudogene TRBV3-2) and TRBJ1-2, with D perhaps matching TRBD1 (5 bases). Germline V CDR1 and CDR2: LGHDT, YNNKEL (reference sequence). The CDR3 runs to 15 residues. Trimming removed 1 base at V and 4 bases at J, with 13 bases between. The CDR3 DNA is TGTGCCAGCAGCCAAGGTGCTCAGGGCGGCTATGGCTACACCTTC. Protein product: CASSQGAQGGYGYTF.